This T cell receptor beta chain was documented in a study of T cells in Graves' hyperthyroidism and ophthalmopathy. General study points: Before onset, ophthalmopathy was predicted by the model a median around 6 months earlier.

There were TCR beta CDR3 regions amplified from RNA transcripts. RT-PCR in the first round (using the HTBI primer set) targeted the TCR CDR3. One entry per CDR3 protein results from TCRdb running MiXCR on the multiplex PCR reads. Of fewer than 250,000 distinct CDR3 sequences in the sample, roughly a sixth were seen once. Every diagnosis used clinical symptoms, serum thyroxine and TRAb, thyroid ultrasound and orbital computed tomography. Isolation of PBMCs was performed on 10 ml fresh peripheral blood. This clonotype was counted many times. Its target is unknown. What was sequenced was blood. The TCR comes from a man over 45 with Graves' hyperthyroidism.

CDR3 DNA: TGTGCCAGCAGCCGACTCGGGACTACCTCCTTCTACGAGCAGTACTTC. This sequence encodes CASSRLGTTSFYEQYF. V usage is TRBV7-8 and J usage is TRBJ2-7; 7 positions match TRBD2. The trim removed 5 bases at V and 3 bases at J, leaving 13 bases unmatched. The germline CDR1 and CDR2 sequences are SGHVS and FQNEAQ. The length of the CDR3 is 16 residues.